Listed below are T cell receptor beta chains from one sample, sequenced in a study of blood T cell repertoires in COVID-19. Generated by immunoSEQ multiplex PCR, the TCRdb table keeps only in-frame clones and is missing some. The sample has roughly 410,000 clones, 89% seen once. Sequencing input: peripheral blood. These receptor sequences come from a middle-aged woman with COVID-19, enrolled during active disease. Both conserved end residues are part of each CDR3. A D gene is named only where the DNA matches it firmly.

V gene	J gene	D gene	CDR3 protein	CDR3 DNA
TRBV9	TRBJ1-1	.	CASSVDTGRNTEAFF	TGTGCCAGCAGCGTAGATACAGGTCGGAACACTGAAGCTTTCTTT
TRBV28	TRBJ2-7	.	CASSFGGSLSYEQYF	TGTGCCAGCAGTTTTGGAGGGTCCCTCTCCTACGAGCAGTACTTC
TRBV6-6	TRBJ1-1	.	CASSYGGGSEAFF	TGTGCCAGCAGTTACGGGGGCGGGAGTGAAGCTTTCTTT
TRBV7-2	TRBJ1-3	.	CASSSPGGNTIYF	TGTGCCAGCAGCTCCCCAGGTGGAAACACCATATATTTT
TRBV28	TRBJ2-5	TRBD2	CASGPKVGLAGGQETQYF	TGTGCCAGCGGCCCCAAAGTTGGGCTAGCGGGGGGTCAAGAGACCCAGTACTTC
TRBV5-1	TRBJ1-5	.	CASSLQGSQPQHF	TGCGCCAGCAGTTTACAGGGCAGTCAGCCCCAGCATTTT
TRBV19	TRBJ2-3	TRBD2	CASNGGRTDTQYF	TGTGCCAGTAACGGCGGGAGAACAGATACGCAGTATTTT
TRBV23-1	TRBJ1-5	.	CAKSRGGYNQPQHF	TGCGCCAAGTCAAGGGGGGGTTACAATCAGCCCCAGCATTTT
TRBV28	TRBJ1-5	.	CASSPGVVNQPQHF	TGTGCCAGCAGTCCAGGGGTGGTCAATCAGCCCCAGCATTTT
TRBV27	TRBJ2-7	.	CASSHNSYEQYF	TGTGCCAGCAGCCACAACTCCTACGAGCAGTACTTC
TRBV30	TRBJ1-1	.	CAWGQNTEAFF	TGTGCCTGGGGACAGAACACTGAAGCTTTCTTT
TRBV7-2	TRBJ2-2	TRBD2	CASSLVGGRNTGELFF	TGTGCCAGCAGCTTAGTTGGCGGGAGAAACACCGGGGAGCTGTTTTTT
TRBV6-2/TRBV6-3	TRBJ2-7	TRBD1	CASSWADRREQYF	TGTGCCAGCAGTTGGGCGGACAGGAGAGAGCAGTACTTC
TRBV6-5	TRBJ1-5	.	CASSPTRNQPQHF	TGTGCCAGCAGCCCGACTCGGAATCAGCCCCAGCATTTT